These T cell receptor beta chains were read from a single sample in a study of blood T cell repertoires in COVID-19. Clones were sequenced by immunoSEQ multiplex PCR, and TCRdb holds only the in-frame ones, with some missing. The sample holds roughly 270,000 clones, almost 85% seen once. The sequenced sample was peripheral blood. The receptors were gathered from a middle-aged man with active or convalescent COVID-19. The conserved cysteine and the conserved F or W are not part of the CDR3 here.

V gene	J gene	CDR3 protein
TRBV2	TRBJ1-5	ASRPTGTENQPQH
TRBV3-1/TRBV3-2	TRBJ2-3	ASSQRTSADTQY
TRBV28	TRBJ1-1	ASRRTGSRAF
TRBV5-6	TRBJ1-4	ASSLAIRRQGNEKLF
TRBV28	TRBJ1-1	ASSLGWKGMNTEAF
TRBV30	TRBJ1-6	AWSAGGTYNSPLH
TRBV27	TRBJ2-5	ASSPVSLRGGTQY
TRBV5-1	TRBJ2-7	ASSGGTGVNYEQY
TRBV28	TRBJ1-3	ASTPAQGAGGNTIY
TRBV30	TRBJ1-1	ACHTGGGRNTEAF
TRBV5-1	TRBJ2-3	ASSRIPAGGFITDTQY
TRBV4-2	TRBJ2-1	ASSLLRGGNNEQF
TRBV10-3	TRBJ1-1	AISDLTRTGGTEAF
TRBV5-1	TRBJ2-3	ASSPGGSGGTDTQY
TRBV6-4	TRBJ1-1	ASSPTGGGTEAF
TRBV7-9	TRBJ1-3	ASSLQGNTIY
TRBV28	TRBJ2-7	ASTRGGAGSYEQY
TRBV15	TRBJ1-6	ATSRDGTGNNSPLH
TRBV7-3	TRBJ2-3	ASGGLAGVTDTQY
TRBV13	TRBJ2-4	ASSRGRLYGSAKNIQY
TRBV3-1/TRBV3-2	TRBJ1-2	ASSPTLAGRVEGYT
TRBV27	TRBJ1-1	ASRIQGGTEAF
TRBV5-5	TRBJ1-2	ASREGQGAEGYT
TRBV13	TRBJ2-2	ASSVGSGSGARELF
TRBV27	TRBJ1-4	ASSSRERGPYREKLF
TRBV5-1	TRBJ1-4	ASSFGGTNEKLF
TRBV30	TRBJ1-1	AWSVGRNRGRPLTEAF
TRBV9	TRBJ1-2	ASSVDPRGDGGYT
TRBV19	TRBJ1-5	ASSTTQDQPQH
TRBV19	TRBJ2-1	ASSNSGRAGEQF
TRBV12-5	TRBJ1-3	ASGLDGAGNTIY
TRBV7-8	TRBJ1-2	ASSSRVPYGYT
TRBV19	TRBJ2-4	ASRDRLIQY
TRBV3-1/TRBV3-2	TRBJ2-1	ASSQWTSGSRDEQF